This T cell receptor beta chain came from a study of blood T cell repertoires in COVID-19. On the study more broadly: Spain, Italy and the United States supplied samples that represented acute and convalescent COVID-19. From T cells, B-cell-depleted T cells, or PBMCs came the material, which was cDNA or gDNA.

CDR1 is SGHDT, CDR2 YYEEEE, per germline. There are 15 residues in the CDR3. The V and J ends lost 4 bases and 3 bases respectively, with 14 bases between them. As handled by the study authors: Estimation of nucleated cell counts relied on the amplification of reference gene primers. Only in-frame clones appear in the TCRdb table, and some are missing; sequencing was by immunoSEQ multiplex PCR. That table supplies the V and J calls and clone size; D and trimming were determined from the DNA. The top ten clones hold 9.7% of a sample with about 210,000 clones, about 79% of them seen once. Sequencing input: peripheral blood. The V call is TRBV5-6, the J call TRBJ2-1; D not resolved. The receptor was derived from a man aged 45-65 years with active or convalescent COVID-19. The CDR3 spells CASSTLRRHYNEQFF. In DNA form, the CDR3 reads TGTGCCAGCAGCACACTTAGGCGACACTACAATGAGCAGTTCTTC.